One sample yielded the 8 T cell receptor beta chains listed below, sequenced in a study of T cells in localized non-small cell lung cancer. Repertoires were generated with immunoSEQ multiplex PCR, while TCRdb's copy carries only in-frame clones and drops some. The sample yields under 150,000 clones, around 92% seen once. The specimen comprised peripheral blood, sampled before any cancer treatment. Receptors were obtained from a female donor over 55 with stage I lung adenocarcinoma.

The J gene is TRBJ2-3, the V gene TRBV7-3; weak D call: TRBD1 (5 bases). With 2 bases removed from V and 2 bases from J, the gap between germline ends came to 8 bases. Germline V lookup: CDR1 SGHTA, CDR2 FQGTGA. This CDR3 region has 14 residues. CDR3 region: CASSLQGNTDTQYF. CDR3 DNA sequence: TGTGCCAGCAGCTTACAGGGTAACACAGATACGCAGTATTTT. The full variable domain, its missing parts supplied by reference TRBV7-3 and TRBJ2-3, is GAGVSQTPSNKVTEKGKYVELRCDPISGHTALYWYRQSLGQGPEFLIYFQGTGAADDSGLPNDRFFAVRPEGSVSTLKIQRTERGDSAVYLCASSLQGNTDTQYFGPGTRLTVL.

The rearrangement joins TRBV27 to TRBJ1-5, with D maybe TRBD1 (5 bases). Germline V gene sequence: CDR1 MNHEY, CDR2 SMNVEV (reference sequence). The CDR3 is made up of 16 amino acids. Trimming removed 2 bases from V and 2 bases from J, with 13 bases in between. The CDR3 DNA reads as TGTGCCAGCAGTTTAACCCGCAGGGTGGGCAATCAGCCCCAGCATTTT. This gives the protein CASSLTRRVGNQPQHF.

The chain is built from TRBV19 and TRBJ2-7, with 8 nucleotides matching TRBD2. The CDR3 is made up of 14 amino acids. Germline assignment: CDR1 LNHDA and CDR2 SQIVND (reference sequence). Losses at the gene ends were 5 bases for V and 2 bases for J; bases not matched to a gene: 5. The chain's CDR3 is CASSPTGGAYEQYF. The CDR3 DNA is TGTGCCAGTAGTCCCACGGGGGGGGCCTACGAGCAGTACTTC.

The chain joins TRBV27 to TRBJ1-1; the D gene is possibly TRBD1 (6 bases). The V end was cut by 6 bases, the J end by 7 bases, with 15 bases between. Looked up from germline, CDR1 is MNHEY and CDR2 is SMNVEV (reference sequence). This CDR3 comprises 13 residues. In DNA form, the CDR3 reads TGTGCCAGCAGCAAAGGGACAAACCTTGAAGCTTTCTTT. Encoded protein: CASSKGTNLEAFF.

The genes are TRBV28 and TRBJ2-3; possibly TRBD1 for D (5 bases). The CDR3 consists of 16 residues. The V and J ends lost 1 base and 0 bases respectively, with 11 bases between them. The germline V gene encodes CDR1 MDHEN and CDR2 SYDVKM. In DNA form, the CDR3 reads TGTGCCAGCAGTTTATCGGACATTCCTAGCACAGATACGCAGTATTTT. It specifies CASSLSDIPSTDTQYF.

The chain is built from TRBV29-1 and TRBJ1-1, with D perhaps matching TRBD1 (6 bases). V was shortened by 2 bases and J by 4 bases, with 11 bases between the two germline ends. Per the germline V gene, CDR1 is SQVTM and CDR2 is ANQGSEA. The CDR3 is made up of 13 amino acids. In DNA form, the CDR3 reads TGCAGCGTTGAATCCCAGGGGAGCACTGAAGCTTTCTTT. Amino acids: CSVESQGSTEAFF.

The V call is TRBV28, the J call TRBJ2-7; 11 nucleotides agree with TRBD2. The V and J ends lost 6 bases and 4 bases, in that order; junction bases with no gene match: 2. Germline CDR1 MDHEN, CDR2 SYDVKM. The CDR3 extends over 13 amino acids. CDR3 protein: CASSPSGRYEQYF. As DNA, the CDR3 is TGTGCCAGCAGCCCTAGCGGGAGGTACGAGCAGTACTTC. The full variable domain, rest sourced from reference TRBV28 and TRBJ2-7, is DVKVTQSSRYLVKRTGEKVFLECVQDMDHENMFWYRQDPGLGLRLIYFSYDVKMKEKGDIPEGYSVSREKKERFSLILESASTNQTSMYLCASSPSGRYEQYFGPGTRLTVT.

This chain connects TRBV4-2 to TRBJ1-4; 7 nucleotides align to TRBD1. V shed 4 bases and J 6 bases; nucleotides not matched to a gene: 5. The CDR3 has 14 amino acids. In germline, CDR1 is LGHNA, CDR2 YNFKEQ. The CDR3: CASSLDREHEKLFF. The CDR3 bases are TGTGCCAGCAGCCTTGACAGGGAACATGAAAAACTGTTTTTT.